Listed below are T cell receptor beta chains from one sample, sequenced in a study of CD8+ T cells in alopecia areata. Method: immunoSEQ multiplex PCR; TCRdb's copy keeps in-frame clones and lacks some. This repertoire shows approximately 99,000 clones, around 59% found once; its top ten account for 20% to 25%. Source material: CD8+ T cells sorted from blood. The receptors were gathered from a human donor in good health. CDR3s include the opening cysteine and the closing phenylalanine or tryptophan.

J gene: TRBJ1-1
CDR3 length: 17
V gene: TRBV4-3
CDR3 protein: CASSQDSEAAYHTEAFF

J gene: TRBJ2-3
CDR3 length: 14
V gene: TRBV6-4
CDR3 protein: CASSEEGGTDTQYF

J gene: TRBJ2-7
CDR3 length: 14
V gene: TRBV4-3
CDR3 protein: CASSSGTGTYEQYF

J gene: TRBJ1-1
CDR3 length: 13
V gene: TRBV4-3
CDR3 protein: CASSLRSDSEAFF

J gene: TRBJ1-1
CDR3 length: 10
V gene: TRBV25-1
CDR3 protein: CARLNTEAFF

J gene: TRBJ2-7
CDR3 length: 17
V gene: TRBV5-6
CDR3 protein: CASSLDRVSGLPNEQYF

J gene: TRBJ1-2
CDR3 length: 14
V gene: TRBV27
CDR3 protein: CASSLSAGGIGYTF

J gene: TRBJ2-3
CDR3 length: 16
V gene: TRBV2
CDR3 protein: CASSGLAGIHPDTQYF

J gene: TRBJ1-5
CDR3 length: 15
V gene: TRBV5-6
CDR3 protein: CASSLGTGENQPQHF

J gene: TRBJ2-3
CDR3 length: 16
V gene: TRBV28
CDR3 protein: CASSGGAPLGTDTQYF

J gene: TRBJ2-1
CDR3 length: 18
V gene: TRBV4-1
CDR3 protein: CASSQLLAGGDTYNEQFF

J gene: TRBJ2-5
CDR3 length: 13
V gene: TRBV7-7
CDR3 protein: CASSLGPGETQYF

J gene: TRBJ2-5
CDR3 length: 15
V gene: TRBV7-2
CDR3 protein: CASSTSGQTVETQYF

J gene: TRBJ2-7
CDR3 length: 15
V gene: TRBV28
CDR3 protein: CASSLPREQGYEQYF

J gene: TRBJ2-3
CDR3 length: 16
V gene: TRBV29-1
CDR3 protein: CSVELAGDPIGDTQYF

J gene: TRBJ2-7
CDR3 length: 11
V gene: TRBV2
CDR3 protein: CASSGGLWEYF

J gene: TRBJ2-3
CDR3 length: 19
V gene: TRBV5-1
CDR3 protein: CASSSGLGRIGLPADTQYF

J gene: TRBJ2-7
CDR3 length: 13
V gene: TRBV29-1
CDR3 protein: CSVGSTLSYEQYF